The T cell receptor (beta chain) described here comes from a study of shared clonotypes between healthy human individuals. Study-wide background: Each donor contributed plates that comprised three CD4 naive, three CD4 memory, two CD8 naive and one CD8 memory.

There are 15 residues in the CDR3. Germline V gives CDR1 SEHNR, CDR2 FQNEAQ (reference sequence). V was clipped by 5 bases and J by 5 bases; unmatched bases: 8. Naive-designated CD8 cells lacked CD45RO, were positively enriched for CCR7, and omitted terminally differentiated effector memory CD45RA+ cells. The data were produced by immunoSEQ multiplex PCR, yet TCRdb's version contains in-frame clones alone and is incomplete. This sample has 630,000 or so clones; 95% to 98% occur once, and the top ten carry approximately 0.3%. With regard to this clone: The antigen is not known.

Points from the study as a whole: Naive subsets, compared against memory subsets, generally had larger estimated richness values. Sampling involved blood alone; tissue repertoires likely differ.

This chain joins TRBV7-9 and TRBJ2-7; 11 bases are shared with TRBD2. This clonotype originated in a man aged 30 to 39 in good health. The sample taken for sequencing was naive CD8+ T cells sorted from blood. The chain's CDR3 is CASSILAGVIHEQYF. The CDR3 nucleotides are TGTGCCAGCAGCATACTAGCGGGAGTGATCCACGAGCAGTACTTC.